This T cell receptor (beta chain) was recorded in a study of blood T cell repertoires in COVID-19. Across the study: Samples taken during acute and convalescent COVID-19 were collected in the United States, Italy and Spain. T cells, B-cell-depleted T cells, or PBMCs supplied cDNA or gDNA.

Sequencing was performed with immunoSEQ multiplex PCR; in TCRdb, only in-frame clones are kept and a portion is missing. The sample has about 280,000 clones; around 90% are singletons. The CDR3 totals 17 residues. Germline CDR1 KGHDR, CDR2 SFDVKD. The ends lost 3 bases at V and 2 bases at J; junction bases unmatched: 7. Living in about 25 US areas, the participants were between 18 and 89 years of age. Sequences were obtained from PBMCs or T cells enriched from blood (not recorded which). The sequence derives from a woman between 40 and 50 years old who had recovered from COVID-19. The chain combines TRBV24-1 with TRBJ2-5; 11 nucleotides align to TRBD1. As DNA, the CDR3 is TGTGCCACCAGTGATGCCCGGGACAGGGGGGCTCAAGAGACCCAGTACTTC. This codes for CATSDARDRGAQETQYF.